This TCR beta chain is drawn from a study of cytomegalovirus exposure and HLA in healthy donors. This CDR3 contains 16 residues. Germline V lookup: CDR1 SGHAT, CDR2 FQNNGV. J was trimmed by 8 bases and V by 3 bases; bases with no gene match: 12. 13 Jbeta primers and 60 Vbeta primers were used for the PCR. The protocol was immunoSEQ multiplex PCR, while the TCRdb copy is restricted to in-frame clones and leaves out a portion. This table has about 120,000 clones, approximately 79% appearing once. Concerning this clone: Its antigen is currently unknown.

Study-level results: Most of the CMV-associated TCR beta chains (in a later analysis) appeared to be HLA-restricted. Highly shared variants forming one cluster were likely a sequencing artifact. Follow-up analysis found HLA locus-dependent TCR association rates, highest for DRB1 and lowest for HLA-C.

The chain combines TRBV11-2 with TRBJ2-2; 7 bases fit TRBD1. The sequencing sample was made of PBMCs. This clonotype was sampled from a man aged 25 to 45 in good health and CMV-seronegative. In DNA form, the CDR3 reads TGTGCCAGCAGCTTCACTGGGACAGCAGTTCCGGGGGAGCTGTTTTTT. It translates to CASSFTGTAVPGELFF.